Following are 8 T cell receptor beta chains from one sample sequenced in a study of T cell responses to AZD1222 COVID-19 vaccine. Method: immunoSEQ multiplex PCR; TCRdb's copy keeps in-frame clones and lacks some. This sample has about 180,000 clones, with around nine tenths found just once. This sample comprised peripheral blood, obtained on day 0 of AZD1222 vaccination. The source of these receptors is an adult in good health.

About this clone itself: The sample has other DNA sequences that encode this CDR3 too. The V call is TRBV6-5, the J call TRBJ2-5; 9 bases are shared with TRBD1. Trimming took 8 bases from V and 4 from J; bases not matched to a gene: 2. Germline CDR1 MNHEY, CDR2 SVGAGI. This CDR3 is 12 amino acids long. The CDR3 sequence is CASSGQGETQYF. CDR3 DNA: TGTGCCAGCTCGGGACAGGGAGAGACCCAGTACTTC.

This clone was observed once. The CDR3 spells CASSDATYLSNQPQHF. CDR3 in DNA: TGTGCCAGCAGTGACGCGACCTACCTGAGCAATCAGCCCCAGCATTTT. The V and J genes are TRBV6-1 and TRBJ1-5; unclear D gene. This CDR3 has 16 amino acids. Trimming cost V 3 bases and J 1 base, with 13 bases left between them. CDR1 and CDR2 from the germline V gene are MNHNS and SASEGT.

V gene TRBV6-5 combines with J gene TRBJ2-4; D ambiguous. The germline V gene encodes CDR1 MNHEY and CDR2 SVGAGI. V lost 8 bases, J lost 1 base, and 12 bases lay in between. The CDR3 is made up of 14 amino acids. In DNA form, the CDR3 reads TGTGCCAGCCGACTGGGCTCGGCCAAAAACATTCAGTACTTC. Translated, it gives CASRLGSAKNIQYF.

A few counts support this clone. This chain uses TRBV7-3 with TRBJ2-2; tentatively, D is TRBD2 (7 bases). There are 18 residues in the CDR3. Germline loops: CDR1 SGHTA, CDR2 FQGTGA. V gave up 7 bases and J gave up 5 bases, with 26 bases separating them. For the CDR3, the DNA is TGTGCCAGCACCGATAGGCCGGGGGCGGGAGTAGGAACCGGGGAGCTGTTTTTT. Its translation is CASTDRPGAGVGTGELFF.

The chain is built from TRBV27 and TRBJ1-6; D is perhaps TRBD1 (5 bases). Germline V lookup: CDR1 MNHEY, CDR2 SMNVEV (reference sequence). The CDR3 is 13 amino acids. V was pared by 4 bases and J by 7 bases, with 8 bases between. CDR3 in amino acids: CASSYRRNSPLHF. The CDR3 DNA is TGTGCCAGCAGTTACAGGCGAAATTCACCCCTCCACTTT.

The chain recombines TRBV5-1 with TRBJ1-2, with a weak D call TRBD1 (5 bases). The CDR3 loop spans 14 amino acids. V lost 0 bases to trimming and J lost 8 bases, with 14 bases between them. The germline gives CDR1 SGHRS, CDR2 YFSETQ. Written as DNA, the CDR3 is TGCGCCAGCAGCTTGGATACCCCTCAGGGAGGCTACACCTTC. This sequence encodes CASSLDTPQGGYTF.

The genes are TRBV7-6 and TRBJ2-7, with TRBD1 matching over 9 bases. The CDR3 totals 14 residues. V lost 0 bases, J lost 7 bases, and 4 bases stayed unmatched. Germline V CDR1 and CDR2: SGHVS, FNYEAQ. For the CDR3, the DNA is TGTGCCAGCAGCTTAGCCGGGACAGGGCGGGAGCAGTACTTC. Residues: CASSLAGTGREQYF.

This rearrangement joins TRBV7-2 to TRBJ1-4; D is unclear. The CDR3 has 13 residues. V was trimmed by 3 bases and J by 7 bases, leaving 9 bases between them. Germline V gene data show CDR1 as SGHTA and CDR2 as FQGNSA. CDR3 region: CASSFSGSEKLFF. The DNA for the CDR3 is TGTGCCAGCAGCTTCAGTGGGTCTGAAAAACTGTTTTTT.